These 2 T cell receptor beta chains originate from one sample sequenced in a study of pediatric ulcerative colitis. One to two pinch biopsies were taken from the rectum during colonoscopy. This table comes from immunoSEQ multiplex PCR, and its TCRdb copy is limited to in-frame clones, with some not included. The repertoire has about 18,000 clones, 80% of them found once; the top ten carry roughly 8%. Material: gut tissue. These receptors all stem from a boy between 5 and 17 years old who was a control in a study of pediatric ulcerative colitis.

The rearrangement uses TRBV19 and TRBJ2-2; 7 bases are shared with TRBD2. V shed 3 bases and J 7 bases; nucleotides not matched to a gene: 5. CDR3 length: 14 residues. Germline CDR1 is LNHDA and CDR2 is SQIVND (reference sequence). The CDR3 DNA follows: TGTGCCAGTAGTATCGCCCGGACTAGCGGGGAGCTGTTTTTT. Its protein product is CASSIARTSGELFF.

The V gene is TRBV4-1, the J gene TRBJ1-2; tentatively, D is TRBD1 (5 bases). V lost 0 bases and J lost 5, with 13 bases in between. This CDR3 region has 15 residues. In germline, CDR1 is MGHRA, CDR2 YSYEKL. Written as DNA, the CDR3 is TGCGCCAGCAGCCAAGATACGGGGGGAGGATATGGCTACACCTTC. It translates to CASSQDTGGGYGYTF.